The 10 T cell receptor beta chains below were found in one sample sequenced in a study of beta chain features in type 1 diabetes. General study findings and limits: There was a moderate but significant shortening of TCRB CDR3s in all four CD4+ subsets of Type 1 diabetes patients.

The study reverse transcribed the entire isolated RNA, so it sequenced expressed TCRB transcripts. Clones were read by immunoSEQ multiplex PCR, and TCRdb kept only the in-frame ones, dropping some. This table has 120,000 to 150,000 clones, approximately 13% appearing once. What these receptors recognize is not known. Sample: central memory CD4+ T cells from blood. Receptors originate from a man in his late teens or twenties with type 1 diabetes.

The chain joins TRBV14 to TRBJ2-6, with 7 bases identical to TRBD1. This CDR3 is 17 amino acids long. Trimming took 6 bases from V and 0 from J; bases not matched to a gene: 8. Looked up from germline, CDR1 is SGHDN and CDR2 is FVKESK. The CDR3 DNA sequence: TGTGCCAGCAGACCTGGGACAGAGAGCTCTGGGGCCAACGTCCTGACTTTC. Its translation: CASRPGTESSGANVLTF.

The gene calls are TRBV5-1 and TRBJ2-1; 12 bases are shared with TRBD2. From germline, CDR1 is SGHRS and CDR2 YFSETQ. The CDR3 totals 18 residues. With V trimmed by 0 bases and J by 2 bases, 6 bases remained unmatched. Here the CDR3 reads CASSLGTSGAPPYNEQFF. The CDR3 nucleotides read TGCGCCAGCAGCTTGGGGACTAGCGGGGCCCCACCCTACAATGAGCAGTTCTTC.

CDR3 protein: CASSPRTANTGELFF. CDR3 DNA: TGTGCCAGTAGTCCTAGGACTGCGAACACCGGGGAGCTGTTTTTT. The V call is TRBV19, the J call TRBJ2-2; possible D gene TRBD2, 5 bases. The V and J ends lost 5 bases and 0 bases respectively, with 10 bases between them. Germline lookup yields CDR1 LNHDA and CDR2 SQIVND (reference sequence). CDR3 length: 15 residues.

This rearrangement joins TRBV5-1 to TRBJ2-1, with unresolved D. The CDR3 covers 16 residues. The germline gives CDR1 SGHRS, CDR2 YFSETQ. V lost 3 bases to trimming and J lost 4 bases, with 17 bases between them. CDR3 bases: TGCGCCAGCAGCTCGCGACCGCCACCGGATTACAATGAGCAGTTCTTC. As protein: CASSSRPPPDYNEQFF.

This chain links TRBV5-1 with TRBJ2-3; TRBD2 might be the D (6 bases). Germline V CDR1 and CDR2: SGHRS, YFSETQ. There are 16 residues in the CDR3. V lost 1 base and J 5 bases, leaving 17 bases between the germline ends. The CDR3 DNA reads TGCGCCAGCAGCTTGAAGGGGACTGGCGGGGTAGATACGCAGTATTTT. Amino acids: CASSLKGTGGVDTQYF.

This clone was counted at least ten times. This chain uses TRBV10-3 with TRBJ2-3; possibly TRBD2 for D (6 bases). CDR1 is ENHRY and CDR2 is SYGVKD in the germline V gene. The CDR3 consists of 15 residues. Trimming took off 3 bases at V and 2 bases at J, with 12 bases between the two ends. CDR3 sequence reads: CAISETGLVTDTQYF. The CDR3, as DNA: TGTGCCATCAGTGAAACGGGACTTGTCACAGATACGCAGTATTTT.

The chain uses TRBV28 and TRBJ1-6; TRBD1 matches at 11 bases. CDR1 and CDR2 (germline): MDHEN, SYDVKM. The length of the CDR3 is 15 residues. After removal of 6 bases from V and 9 bases from J, the junction contained 7 bases not matched to a gene. The DNA for the CDR3 is TGTGCCAGCAGAAGGACAGGGGGCCAGGGTTCACCCCTCCACTTT. Amino acids: CASRRTGGQGSPLHF.

The genes are TRBV19 and TRBJ2-7, with 7 bases identical to TRBD1. Looked up from germline, CDR1 is LNHDA and CDR2 is SQIVND (reference sequence). This CDR3 comprises 15 residues. Trimming removed 2 bases from V and 2 bases from J; junction bases left unmatched: 6. CDR3 sequence reads: CASSIRQGSAYEQYF. The CDR3 region has the DNA TGTGCCAGTAGTATACGACAGGGTAGCGCCTACGAGCAGTACTTC.

This clone was recorded a few times. CDR3 sequence (DNA): TGTGCCAGCCGGCTTAATGAAAAACTGTTTTTT. Translation: CASRLNEKLFF. This rearrangement joins TRBV2 to TRBJ1-4; no firm D call. Trimming stripped 8 bases from V and 4 bases from J, with 5 bases between. This CDR3 spans 11 amino acids. Germline V gives CDR1 SNHLY, CDR2 FYNNEI.

This clone was counted many times. This sequence joins TRBV18 and TRBJ2-3, with 9 bases identical to TRBD1. CDR3 length equals 15 residues. From germline, CDR1 is KGHSH and CDR2 LQKENI. V was clipped by 8 bases and J by 6 bases; unmatched bases: 12. This CDR3 reads CASTIQGAHSDTQYF. The CDR3 region has the DNA TGTGCCAGCACAATACAGGGGGCGCACAGTGATACGCAGTATTTT.